What follows are 26 T cell receptor beta chains derived from one specimen sequenced in a study of vaccination and CD4 T cells after COVID-19. The study sequenced cultured CD4+ T cell DNA using the Oncomine TCR Beta short-read assay. Each CDR3 protein is one row after TCRdb ran MiXCR on the PCR reads. The sample consists of some 20,000 distinct CDR3 sequences, over 45% of them appearing once. Treatment here: roughly nine-day PBMC culture with coronavirus spike peptide pools or control peptides (ViraFEST assay). These receptors have no identified antigens. Material: cultured CD4+ T cells from blood. Receptors were obtained from a human donor with COVID-19.

A single count supports this clonotype. This sequence joins TRBV18 and TRBJ2-5; unclear D gene. In germline, CDR1 is KGHSH, CDR2 LQKENI. The length of the CDR3 is 12 residues. V lost 2 bases and J 3 bases, leaving 4 bases between the germline ends. The CDR3 sequence is CASSPGEETQYF. The CDR3, as DNA: TGTGCCAGCTCACCAGGGGAAGAGACCCAGTACTTC.

This clonotype has just a few counts. This rearrangement joins TRBV6-5 to TRBJ1-2; possibly TRBD1 for D (5 bases). Trimming shortened V by 3 bases and J by 3 bases, and 14 bases separated the two germline ends. Per germline, CDR1 MNHEY and CDR2 SVGAGI. This CDR3 region has 15 residues. DNA of the CDR3: TGTGCCAGCAGTTATGGGTCCCCAGGGTACTATGGCTACACCTTC. Translation gives CASSYGSPGYYGYTF.

V usage is TRBV27 and J usage is TRBJ2-3; no definite D call. Between the trimmed V and J ends, which lost 1 base and 0 bases, there was a span of 11 bases. Germline V lookup: CDR1 MNHEY, CDR2 SMNVEV (reference sequence). The CDR3 loop spans 16 amino acids. CDR3: CASSLLASTSTDTQYF. DNA for the CDR3: TGTGCCAGCAGTTTATTGGCAAGCACTAGCACAGATACGCAGTATTTT.

This clonotype appeared a few times. V is TRBV6-1 and J is TRBJ1-3, with no clear D. The CDR3 length is 15 residues. Trimming removed 4 bases from V and 0 bases from J, with 10 bases in between. In germline, CDR1 is MNHNS, CDR2 SASEGT. CDR3 protein: CASSAGGYSGNTIYF. The CDR3 DNA follows: TGTGCCAGCAGTGCGGGCGGTTACTCTGGAAACACCATATATTTT.

The CDR3 coding sequence is TGTGCCAGCAGCGCCGAAAGGAGCAATCAGCCCCAGCATTTT. Its protein product is CASSAERSNQPQHF. The chain recombines TRBV6-4 with TRBJ1-5; D gene uncertain. The germline CDR1 and CDR2 sequences are MRHNA and SNTAGT. Trimming left V 6 bases short and J 1 base short, with 10 bases between. The CDR3 is made up of 14 amino acids.

There are a few counts of this clonotype. V usage is TRBV7-2 and J usage is TRBJ1-5, with a possible D match to TRBD1 (5 bases). Germline V gene sequence: CDR1 SGHTA, CDR2 FQGNSA. V lost 9 bases to trimming and J lost 1 base, with 13 bases between them. The CDR3 runs to 14 residues. For the CDR3, the DNA is TGTGCCAGTTCCGGGACGATGAGCAATCAGCCCCAGCATTTT. Its protein is CASSGTMSNQPQHF.

This rearrangement joins TRBV19 to TRBJ1-2; possible D gene TRBD1, 5 bases. The CDR3 loop spans 16 amino acids. V was trimmed by 5 bases and J by 5 bases, leaving 21 bases between them. Germline V gene data show CDR1 as LNHDA and CDR2 as SQIVND (reference sequence). The CDR3 sequence is CASSPRGPVVLYGYTF. The CDR3 coding sequence is TGTGCCAGTAGTCCCCGGGGCCCCGTCGTATTATATGGCTACACCTTC.

This sequence joins TRBV4-3 and TRBJ1-2; TRBD1 is a possible D gene (6 bases). This CDR3 is 15 amino acids long. Germline CDR1 reads LGHNA; CDR2 reads YSLEER. V was trimmed by 2 bases and J by 4 bases, leaving 14 bases between them. The CDR3 here is CASSQTRGDGYGYTF. CDR3 nucleotide sequence: TGCGCCAGCAGCCAAACGAGGGGGGACGGCTATGGCTACACCTTC.

This chain connects TRBV7-2 to TRBJ1-5; D not resolved. This CDR3 spans 15 amino acids. The germline gives CDR1 SGHTA, CDR2 FQGNSA. Between the trimmed V and J ends, which lost 2 bases and 5 bases, there was a span of 13 bases. In nucleotides, the CDR3 is TGTGCCAGCAGCTTATTTTTAGGGTCCGATCAGCCCCAGCATTTT. Translating it yields CASSLFLGSDQPQHF.

This sequence joins TRBV27 and TRBJ1-1; D not certain. The CDR3 spans 15 residues. V lost 6 bases, J lost 0 bases, and 14 bases lay in between. Looked up from germline, CDR1 is MNHEY and CDR2 is SMNVEV (reference sequence). For the CDR3, the DNA is TGTGCCAGCAGACCCGACGGGTTCATGAACACTGAAGCTTTCTTT. Translation: CASRPDGFMNTEAFF.

The CDR3 protein is CASSWDRGTTEAFF. The CDR3 DNA sequence: TGCGCCAGCAGCTGGGACAGAGGAACCACTGAAGCTTTCTTT. V and J are TRBV5-1 and TRBJ1-1; 7 bases map to TRBD1. Per the germline V gene, CDR1 is SGHRS and CDR2 is YFSETQ. The length of the CDR3 is 14 residues. Losses at the gene ends were 3 bases for V and 4 bases for J; bases not matched to a gene: 6.

V usage is TRBV29-1 and J usage is TRBJ2-7, with no clear D. Germline V gene lookup returns CDR1 SQVTM and CDR2 ANQGSEA. Trimming pared 3 bases from V and 7 bases from J, leaving 16 bases between. This CDR3 comprises 13 residues. CDR3 DNA sequence: TGCAGCGTTGAGGGTCAGAACCGTTTGGAGCAGTACTTC. Translating gives CSVEGQNRLEQYF.

The rearrangement links TRBV19 to TRBJ1-5; no reliable D call. V was trimmed by 6 bases and J by 0 bases, leaving 6 bases between them. CDR1 LNHDA and CDR2 SQIVND come from the germline V gene (reference sequence). The CDR3 totals 13 residues. The DNA of the CDR3 is TGTGCCAGTAGACAGCATAGCAATCAGCCCCAGCATTTT. Its translation: CASRQHSNQPQHF.

The chain has TRBV20-1 and TRBJ2-7; D is uncertain. Germline loops: CDR1 DFQATT, CDR2 SNEGSKA (reference sequence). The CDR3 has 13 amino acids. V lost 0 bases to trimming and J lost 3 bases, with 9 bases between them. CDR3: CSARDPSHYEQYF. The CDR3 DNA reads as TGCAGTGCTAGAGATCCTAGTCACTACGAGCAGTACTTC.

The chain combines TRBV20-1 with TRBJ1-6; possible D gene TRBD1, 5 bases. Germline V gene lookup returns CDR1 DFQATT and CDR2 SNEGSKA (reference sequence). Trimming took 3 bases from V and 10 from J, leaving 19 bases between them. The CDR3 runs 15 residues. This CDR3 is CSASVQGKGGSPLHF. CDR3 DNA: TGCAGTGCTAGTGTCCAGGGTAAAGGAGGATCACCCCTCCACTTT.

The rearrangement joins TRBV5-5 to TRBJ1-2, with D unclear. The length of the CDR3 is 14 residues. Per the germline V gene, CDR1 is SGHKS and CDR2 is YYEKEE (reference sequence). V was clipped by 7 bases and J by 0 bases, with 13 bases between them. The CDR3 bases are TGTGCCAGCTTCACTCCCGGGACTAACTATGGCTACACCTTC. Amino acid sequence: CASFTPGTNYGYTF.

This clonotype has a handful of counts. The chain couples TRBV7-9 to TRBJ2-2; 7 nucleotides agree with TRBD1. The CDR3 totals 14 residues. Looked up from germline, CDR1 is SEHNR and CDR2 is FQNEAQ (reference sequence). J was trimmed by 5 bases and V by 4 bases; bases with no gene match: 4. CDR3 sequence: CASSSTGSTGELFF. The CDR3 bases are TGTGCCAGCAGCTCGACAGGGAGTACCGGGGAGCTGTTTTTT.

This clonotype was counted a few times. This rearrangement joins TRBV7-6 to TRBJ2-5; D is ambiguous. The germline CDR1 and CDR2 sequences are SGHVS and FNYEAQ. This CDR3 is 13 amino acids long. Trimming stripped 4 bases from V and 0 bases from J, with 6 bases between. The CDR3 bases are TGTGCCAGCAGCTCCTGGTACCAAGAGACCCAGTACTTC. Its protein product is CASSSWYQETQYF.

The V and J genes are TRBV6-2 or TRBV6-3 and TRBJ1-5; 9 nucleotides align to TRBD1. Germline loops: CDR1 MNHEY, CDR2 SVGEGT. The CDR3 consists of 18 residues. The J segment lost 2 bases and the V segment lost 4 bases, leaving 12 bases of the junction unmatched. CDR3 residues: CASSSPRQGVMRNQPQHF. In nucleotides, the CDR3 is TGTGCCAGCAGTTCCCCTCGACAGGGGGTGATGCGCAATCAGCCCCAGCATTTT.

This clonotype was seen only a few times. This chain joins TRBV27 and TRBJ1-2; TRBD1 matches at 7 bases. V was clipped by 5 bases and J by 2 bases; unmatched bases: 20. From germline, CDR1 is MNHEY and CDR2 SMNVEV (reference sequence). This CDR3 is built from 19 residues. DNA for the CDR3: TGTGCCAGCAGTACCCAGGTACCCCCACCCGGGACAGCAAACTATGGCTACACCTTC. This gives the protein CASSTQVPPPGTANYGYTF.

This clonotype was found a few times. This chain joins TRBV11-1 and TRBJ1-2; the match to TRBD1 covers 7 bases. There are 15 residues in the CDR3. Trimming cost V 5 bases and J 1 base; bases outside gene matches: 7. Per the germline V gene, CDR1 is SGHAT and CDR2 is FQDESV (reference sequence). The CDR3 DNA sequence: TGTGCCAGCAGCGTTAATCACAGGGGTAACTATGGCTACACCTTC. Its translation is CASSVNHRGNYGYTF.

In its sample, this clonotype was seen a few times. This chain uses TRBV9 with TRBJ2-2; no definite D call. The CDR3 contains 15 residues. The V gene lost 0 bases and the J gene lost 6 bases, with 12 bases spanning the gap. Germline values: CDR1 SGDLS, CDR2 YYNGEE. The chain's CDR3 is CASSVDALRAGELFF. CDR3 DNA sequence: TGTGCCAGCAGCGTAGACGCCCTAAGGGCCGGGGAGCTGTTTTTT.

The chain carries TRBV10-3 and TRBJ2-2; possible D gene TRBD1, 7 bases. Trimming cost V 6 bases and J 3 bases, with 14 bases left between them. The CDR3 contains 15 residues. Germline V CDR1 and CDR2: ENHRY, SYGVKD. The DNA for the CDR3 is TGTGCCATCAGCTCAGGGGGAGGTGACACCGGGGAGCTGTTTTTT. It specifies CAISSGGGDTGELFF.

V gene TRBV12-3 or TRBV12-4 combines with J gene TRBJ2-2; D is tentatively TRBD1 or TRBD2 (5 bases each). There are 14 residues in the CDR3. V gave up 1 base and J gave up 4 bases, with 7 bases separating them. CDR3 region: CASSLGGATGELFF. For the CDR3, the DNA is TGTGCCAGCAGTTTAGGAGGGGCCACCGGGGAGCTGTTTTTT.

V gene TRBV7-2 combines with J gene TRBJ1-6; tentatively, D is TRBD1 (5 bases). The V end lost 5 bases, the J end lost 5 bases, and 16 bases lay between the germline ends. The CDR3 totals 16 residues. Germline V gene sequence: CDR1 SGHTA, CDR2 FQGNSA. CDR3 sequence reads: CASSEEPGRNNSPLHF. CDR3 nucleotides: TGTGCCAGCAGCGAAGAACCGGGACGGAATAATTCACCCCTCCACTTT.

The chain is built from TRBV2 and TRBJ2-1, with D possibly TRBD1 on 6 matching bases. The germline V gene encodes CDR1 SNHLY and CDR2 FYNNEI. V dropped 4 bases and J dropped 4 bases, with 20 bases sitting between them. The CDR3 runs to 17 residues. In DNA, the CDR3 is TGTGCCAGCAGTGTAAGCAGGACGTTAGGGGGTTACAATGAGCAGTTCTTC. This encodes CASSVSRTLGGYNEQFF.